The entry that follows covers one TCR beta chain sequence. Its antigen is currently unknown. Trimming left V 3 bases short and J 2 bases short, with 14 bases between. Germline CDR1 and CDR2: GTSNPN and SVGIG (reference sequence). CDR3 length equals 16 residues. The sample belongs to a study of cytomegalovirus exposure and HLA in healthy donors. Study summary: Caucasian-associated ancestry cluster membership applied to about 77% of about 370 genotyped donors.

With 60 Vbeta and 13 Jbeta primers, the PCR was carried out. Assay used: immunoSEQ multiplex PCR; TCRdb lists only in-frame clones, some missing. The sample consists of about 130,000 clones, about 81% of them appearing once. Samples came from healthy bone marrow donors. Overall study findings and caveats: Analyzed later, association rates of TCRs varied across HLA loci, with DRB1 most and HLA-C fewest.

This TCR derives from a woman in her 30s in good health and CMV-seronegative. The rearrangement uses TRBV30 and TRBJ1-6; D may be TRBD1 (6 bases). The sequencing input was PBMCs. DNA for the CDR3: TGTGCCTGGAGGCGCCCTTGGACAGCCTATAATTCACCCCTCCACTTT. This gives the protein CAWRRPWTAYNSPLHF.